This T cell receptor (beta chain) emerged from a study of technical replicates of blood from a handful of donors. TCRdb's copy holds only in-frame clones and misses some; the assay was immunoSEQ multiplex PCR. This table holds about 88,000 clones, around 90% found once. Material for sequencing was T cells isolated from PBMCs. The clonotype originates from a human donor in good health.

The CDR3 sequence is CASSEYRGKGGYTF. The DNA for the CDR3 is TGTGCCAGCAGTGAATATAGGGGGAAGGGTGGCTACACCTTC. The V gene is TRBV6-1, the J gene TRBJ1-2, with D perhaps TRBD1 (6 bases). Germline loops: CDR1 MNHNS, CDR2 SASEGT. Trimming pared 2 bases from V and 7 bases from J, leaving 14 bases between. This CDR3 is built from 14 residues.